The TCR beta chain under discussion was sequenced for a study of shared clonotypes between healthy human individuals. Profiling relied on immunoSEQ multiplex PCR, and the TCRdb table lists in-frame clones only, not all of them. The sample shows some 740,000 clones, 80% to 95% of them seen only once. Trimming stripped 3 bases from V and 5 bases from J, with 13 bases between. The CDR3 covers 14 residues. Germline values: CDR1 SGHAT, CDR2 FQNNGV. Terminally differentiated effector memory CD45RA+ cells were excluded from the naive CD8 cells, which were CD45RO-negative and positively selected for CCR7. Free of recent acute infections or vaccinations, the donors were healthy HIV-negative adults.

The sequencing input was naive CD8+ T cells sorted from blood. The rearrangement joins TRBV11-2 to TRBJ2-5; D may correspond to TRBD1 or TRBD2 (6 bases each). The TCR sequence derives from a man aged 30 to 39 in good health. CDR3 amino acids: CASSFPGAGETQYF. Written as DNA, the CDR3 is TGTGCCAGCAGCTTCCCGGGGGCAGGGGAGACCCAGTACTTC.